A selection of T cell receptor beta chains follows, all from one sample in a study of CD8 T cells in Susac syndrome. TCRdb redid the calling of the immunoSEQ multiplex PCR reads with MiXCR, one entry per CDR3 protein. Here the sample spans about 160,000 distinct CDR3 sequences, roughly 94% being singletons. Sequencing was carried out using CD4+ T cells from PBMCs. These receptors were taken from a human donor in good health. Each CDR3 is given with its conserved first and last residue. D genes are given only for firm matches. Only some rows state a clone size, as once, few, many or a class for expanded clones.

CDR3aa	CDR3nt	d_gene	abundance	v_gene	j_gene
CASTGGHLDTQYF	TGTGCCAGTACCGGAGGACATTTAGATACGCAGTATTTT	NA	NA	TRBV19	TRBJ2-3
CSVADRVKAFF	TGCAGCGTTGCGGACAGAGTTAAAGCTTTCTTT	NA	NA	TRBV29-1	TRBJ1-1
CASSLAPGQGNEQYF	TGCGCCAGCAGCTTGGCTCCGGGACAGGGTAACGAGCAGTACTTC	TRBD1	NA	TRBV5-1	TRBJ2-7
CSVRRDRAETQYF	TGCAGCGTTAGGAGGGACAGGGCGGAGACCCAGTACTTC	TRBD1	few	TRBV29-1	TRBJ2-5
CASSQESPGELFF	TGCGCCAGCAGCCAAGAGAGCCCCGGGGAGCTGTTTTTT	NA	NA	TRBV4-3	TRBJ2-2
CASRTGQETQYF	TGTGCCAGCCGGACAGGGCAAGAGACCCAGTACTTC	TRBD1	NA	TRBV7-8	TRBJ2-5
CSARVGTGEQPQHF	TGCAGTGCTAGAGTTGGGACAGGGGAACAGCCCCAGCATTTT	TRBD1	NA	TRBV20-1	TRBJ1-5
CASRNKGAGQPQHF	TGTGCCAGTAGGAACAAGGGGGCTGGCCAGCCCCAGCATTTT	TRBD1	NA	TRBV19	TRBJ1-5
CASSDSNQPQHF	TGTGCCAGCTCAGATAGCAATCAGCCCCAGCATTTT	NA	few	TRBV18	TRBJ1-5
CASSLVSTNTGELFF	TGCGCCAGCAGCTTGGTCTCTACGAACACCGGGGAGCTGTTTTTT	NA	NA	TRBV5-1	TRBJ2-2
CASSFGSGMNTEAFF	TGTGCCAGCAGCTTTGGGTCAGGGATGAACACTGAAGCTTTCTTT	NA	NA	TRBV7-9	TRBJ1-1
CASSDWGGTEAFF	TGTGCCAGCAGCGACTGGGGCGGGACTGAAGCTTTCTTT	NA	NA	TRBV9	TRBJ1-1
CASSSPFKDTIYF	TGTGCCAGCAGTTCACCTTTCAAGGACACCATATATTTT	NA	NA	TRBV11-2	TRBJ1-3
CASSQSPNQPQHF	TGTGCCAGCAGCCAGAGTCCCAATCAGCCCCAGCATTTT	NA	NA	TRBV3-1	TRBJ1-5
CASSLEGQKAFF	TGTGCCAGCAGCTTAGAGGGACAGAAGGCTTTCTTT	TRBD1	NA	TRBV7-9	TRBJ1-1
CAWRVLVEGYTF	TGTGCCTGGAGGGTCCTAGTGGAGGGCTACACCTTC	NA	NA	TRBV30	TRBJ1-2
CASSRALGNEQFF	TGTGCCAGCAGCCGGGCCTTGGGCAATGAGCAGTTCTTC	NA	NA	TRBV7-2	TRBJ2-1
CASSPRQGANYEQYF	TGTGCCAGCTCACCAAGACAGGGGGCTAACTACGAGCAGTACTTC	TRBD1	NA	TRBV18	TRBJ2-7
CASSHPPSGGTPDTQYF	TGTGCCAGCAGCCACCCGCCCAGTGGGGGGACCCCAGATACGCAGTATTTT	NA	once	TRBV3-1	TRBJ2-3
CSAPPSNQPQHF	TGCAGTGCCCCACCCTCCAATCAGCCCCAGCATTTT	NA	NA	TRBV20-1	TRBJ1-5
CASSKGQGKTGELFF	TGTGCCAGCAGCAAAGGACAGGGGAAGACCGGGGAGCTGTTTTTT	NA	NA	TRBV21-1	TRBJ2-2
CASSDKEGGSPETQYF	TGTGCCAGCAGTGACAAGGAGGGAGGTTCCCCAGAGACCCAGTACTTC	NA	NA	TRBV6-1	TRBJ2-5
CASSPRVSSGNTIYF	TGTGCCAGCAGCCCCAGGGTTAGTTCTGGAAACACCATATATTTT	NA	NA	TRBV5-6	TRBJ1-3
CASSFVGSTDTQYF	TGCGCCAGCAGCTTCGTCGGGAGCACAGATACGCAGTATTTT	NA	few	TRBV5-1	TRBJ2-3
CASSQERAGADTQYF	TGCGCCAGCAGCCAAGAACGGGCTGGCGCAGATACGCAGTATTTT	NA	NA	TRBV4-3	TRBJ2-3
CASRTSGGSYNEQFF	TGTGCCAGCAGAACTAGCGGGGGCTCCTACAATGAGCAGTTCTTC	TRBD2	NA	TRBV6-4	TRBJ2-1
CASRKVTGLNNEQFF	TGTGCCAGCAGGAAGGTGACAGGGCTTAACAATGAGCAGTTCTTC	TRBD1	NA	TRBV2	TRBJ2-1
CASSLVARIETQYF	TGTGCCAGCAGCTTAGTGGCCCGGATAGAGACCCAGTACTTC	NA	NA	TRBV7-8	TRBJ2-5
CAWSPGLETQYF	TGTGCCTGGAGTCCTGGTCTGGAGACCCAGTACTTC	NA	NA	TRBV30	TRBJ2-5
CASSTGTSGSAGELFF	TGCGCCAGCAGCACGGGGACTAGCGGGAGCGCCGGGGAGCTGTTTTTT	TRBD2	NA	TRBV5-1	TRBJ2-2
CAISPSGREGGYTF	TGTGCCATCAGTCCCTCCGGCCGGGAAGGTGGCTACACCTTC	NA	NA	TRBV10-3	TRBJ1-2
CRGRGGNTEAFF	TGCAGGGGCCGCGGGGGGAACACTGAAGCTTTCTTT	NA	NA	TRBV20-1	TRBJ1-1
CASSLSGAASTDTQYF	TGTGCCAGCAGCCTCTCGGGGGCGGCAAGCACAGATACGCAGTATTTT	NA	NA	TRBV7-2	TRBJ2-3
CASRPGGQTQETQYF	TGTGCCAGCAGACCCGGGGGACAGACACAAGAGACCCAGTACTTC	NA	NA	TRBV28	TRBJ2-5
CASSSMPPGTGGNEQFF	TGCGCCAGCAGCTCCATGCCTCCCGGGACAGGGGGCAATGAGCAGTTCTTC	TRBD1	NA	TRBV5-1	TRBJ2-1
CASSSSGNYYNEQFF	TGTGCCAGCAGTTCTAGCGGAAACTACTACAATGAGCAGTTCTTC	TRBD2	NA	TRBV27	TRBJ2-1
CASSQDRLAGSYEQYF	TGCGCCAGCAGCCAAGATCGGCTAGCGGGGTCCTACGAACAGTACTTC	TRBD2	NA	TRBV4-1	TRBJ2-7
CSVESIGGRETQYF	TGCAGCGTTGAATCAATAGGGGGCAGAGAGACCCAGTACTTC	TRBD1	once	TRBV29-1	TRBJ2-5
CAISRGQGDTQYF	TGTGCCATCAGCAGGGGCCAGGGGGATACGCAGTATTTT	NA	NA	TRBV10-3	TRBJ2-3
CASSRTGLKNIQYF	TGTGCCAGCAGCCGGACGGGTCTGAAAAACATTCAGTACTTC	NA	once	TRBV7-2	TRBJ2-4
CASGRGRAASTDTQYF	TGTGCTAGTGGCCGCGGCAGGGCCGCTAGCACAGATACGCAGTATTTT	NA	once	TRBV12-5	TRBJ2-3
CASSLLPGGHRETQYF	TGCGCCAGCAGCTTATTACCGGGAGGTCATCGAGAGACCCAGTACTTC	TRBD2	NA	TRBV5-1	TRBJ2-5
CASSEERAGSNQPQHF	TGTGCCAGCAGTGAAGAACGGGCGGGTAGCAATCAGCCCCAGCATTTT	NA	NA	TRBV2	TRBJ1-5
CATSRDGPSTGNTIYF	TGTGCCACCAGCAGAGATGGGCCTTCTACTGGAAACACCATATATTTT	NA	NA	TRBV15	TRBJ1-3
CASSRPMGQGAGETQYF	TGCGCCAGCAGCAGGCCGATGGGACAGGGGGCTGGGGAGACCCAGTACTTC	TRBD1	NA	TRBV5-1	TRBJ2-5
CSAIGTGYEQYF	TGCAGTGCAATCGGGACAGGATACGAGCAGTACTTC	TRBD1	NA	TRBV20-1	TRBJ2-7
CASSFVVAVGGSYEQYF	TGTGCCAGCAGCTTTGTTGTAGCGGTCGGAGGCTCCTACGAGCAGTACTTC	NA	NA	TRBV11-2	TRBJ2-7
CASSPGTFTGELFF	TGTGCCAGCAGCCCAGGGACTTTCACCGGGGAGCTGTTTTTT	NA	NA	TRBV7-3	TRBJ2-2
CASGIAERWAETQYF	TGTGCCAGCGGAATAGCGGAGCGGTGGGCTGAGACCCAGTACTTC	NA	once	TRBV7-8	TRBJ2-5
CASMGPSNQPQHF	TGTGCCAGTATGGGGCCTAGCAATCAGCCCCAGCATTTT	NA	once	TRBV19	TRBJ1-5
CASGPRGQGGEKLFF	TGTGCCAGCGGCCCGAGGGGACAGGGGGGGGAAAAACTGTTTTTT	TRBD1	NA	TRBV12-3/TRBV12-4	TRBJ1-4